These 5 T cell receptor beta chains share one sample of origin, sequenced in a study of T cells in Graves' hyperthyroidism and ophthalmopathy. RNA transcripts yielded amplified TCR beta CDR3 regions. Initially, a first-round RT-PCR of the TCR CDR3 employed the HTBI primer set. From the multiplex PCR reads, TCRdb called clonotypes with MiXCR, one entry per CDR3 protein. This table has under 350,000 distinct CDR3 sequences, around 20% appearing once. Sequenced sample: blood. Receptors were obtained from a woman aged 45-59 years with Graves' hyperthyroidism.

The V call is TRBV28, the J call TRBJ2-2; 7 bases align to TRBD1. The CDR3 spans 16 residues. Trimming took 5 bases from V and 5 from J; bases not matched to a gene: 11. Germline values: CDR1 MDHEN, CDR2 SYDVKM. The chain's CDR3 is CASSLTGVVRTGELFF. CDR3 coding DNA: TGTGCCAGCAGTCTAACAGGGGTAGTCAGGACCGGGGAGCTGTTTTTT.

Many counts were recorded for this clonotype. The chain joins TRBV11-2 to TRBJ2-5, with 7 bases that match TRBD2. The CDR3 is 14 residues long. J was trimmed by 9 bases and V by 3 bases; bases with no gene match: 10. The V gene's germline CDR1 is SGHAT and CDR2 FQNNGV. As DNA, the CDR3 is TGTGCCAGCAGCTTCGCGGAGGGCGCGGGGGCCCAGTACTTC. It specifies CASSFAEGAGAQYF.

This clonotype was counted ten times or more. The chain recombines TRBV20-1 with TRBJ2-7; 7 bases map to TRBD1. CDR1 DFQATT and CDR2 SNEGSKA come from the germline V gene (reference sequence). V lost 5 bases to trimming and J lost 0 bases; unmatched junction nucleotides: 16. The CDR3 is 17 residues long. Here the CDR3 DNA reads TGCAGTGCTCACAACCTCGCAACAGGGGATTTCTCCTACGAGCAGTACTTC. Its translation: CSAHNLATGDFSYEQYF.

With respect to this clonotype: This may be a read error, as it is one base from a much larger clone. The chain combines TRBV18 with TRBJ2-5; D is unresolved. V was pared by 2 bases and J by 2 bases, with 6 bases between. Germline V lookup: CDR1 KGHSH, CDR2 LQKENI. CDR3 length equals 13 residues. The CDR3 DNA is TGTGCCAGCTCACCATCACGACAAGAGACCCAGTACTTC. It codes for CASSPSRQETQYF.

The chain joins TRBV12-3 or TRBV12-4 to TRBJ2-1, with 7 positions matching TRBD2. The CDR3 sequence is 14 residues long. J gave up 7 bases and V 5 bases, and 8 bases lay outside the gene matches. CDR3 sequence: CASSLTGRTNEQFF. CDR3 bases: TGTGCCAGCAGTCTGACCGGGAGGACGAATGAGCAGTTCTTC.